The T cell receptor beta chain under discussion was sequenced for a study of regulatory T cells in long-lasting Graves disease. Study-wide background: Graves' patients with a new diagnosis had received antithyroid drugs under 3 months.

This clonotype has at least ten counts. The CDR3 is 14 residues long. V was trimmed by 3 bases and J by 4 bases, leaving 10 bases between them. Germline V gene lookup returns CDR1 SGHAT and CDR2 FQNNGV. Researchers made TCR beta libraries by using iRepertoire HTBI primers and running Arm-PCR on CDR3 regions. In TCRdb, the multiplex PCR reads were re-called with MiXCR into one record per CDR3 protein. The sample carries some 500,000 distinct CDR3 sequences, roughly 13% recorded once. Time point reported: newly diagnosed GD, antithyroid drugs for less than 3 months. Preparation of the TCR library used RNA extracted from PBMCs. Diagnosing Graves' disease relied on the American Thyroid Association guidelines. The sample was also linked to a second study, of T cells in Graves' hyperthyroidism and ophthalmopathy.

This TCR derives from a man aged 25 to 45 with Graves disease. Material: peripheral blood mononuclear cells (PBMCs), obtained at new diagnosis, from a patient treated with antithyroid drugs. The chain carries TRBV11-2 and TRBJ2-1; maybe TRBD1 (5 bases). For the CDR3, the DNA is TGTGCCAGCAGCTTCGCGACAGCTTACAATGAGCAGTTCTTC. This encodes CASSFATAYNEQFF.